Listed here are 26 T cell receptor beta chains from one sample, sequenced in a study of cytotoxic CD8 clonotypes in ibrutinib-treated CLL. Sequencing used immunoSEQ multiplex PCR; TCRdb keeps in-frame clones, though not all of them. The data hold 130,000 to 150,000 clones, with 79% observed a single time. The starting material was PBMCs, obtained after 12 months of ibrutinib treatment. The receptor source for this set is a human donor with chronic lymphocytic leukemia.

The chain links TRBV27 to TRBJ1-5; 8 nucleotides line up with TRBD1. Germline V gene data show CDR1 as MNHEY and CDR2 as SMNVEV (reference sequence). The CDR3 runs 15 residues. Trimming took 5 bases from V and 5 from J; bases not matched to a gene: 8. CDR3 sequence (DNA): TGTGCCAGCAGTCCATGGACAGGGTCGGATCAGCCCCAGCATTTT. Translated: CASSPWTGSDQPQHF.

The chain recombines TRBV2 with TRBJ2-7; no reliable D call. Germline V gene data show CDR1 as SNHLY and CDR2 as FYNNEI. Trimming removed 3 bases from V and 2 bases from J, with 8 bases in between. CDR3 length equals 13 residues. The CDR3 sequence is CASSEGLAYEQYF. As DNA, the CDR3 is TGTGCCAGCAGTGAGGGTCTAGCCTACGAGCAGTACTTC.

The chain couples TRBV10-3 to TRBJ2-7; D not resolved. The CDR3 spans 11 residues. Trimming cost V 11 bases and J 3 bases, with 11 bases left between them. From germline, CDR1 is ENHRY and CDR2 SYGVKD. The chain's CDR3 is CASTLSYEQYF. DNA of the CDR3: TGTGCCTCCACCCTGAGCTACGAGCAGTACTTC.

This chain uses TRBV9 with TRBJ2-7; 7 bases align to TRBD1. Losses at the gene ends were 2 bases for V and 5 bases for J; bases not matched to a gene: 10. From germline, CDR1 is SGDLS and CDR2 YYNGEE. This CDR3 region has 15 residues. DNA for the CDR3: TGTGCCAGCAGCGTGAGTCTACAGGGGTCCCACGAGCAGTACTTC. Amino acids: CASSVSLQGSHEQYF.

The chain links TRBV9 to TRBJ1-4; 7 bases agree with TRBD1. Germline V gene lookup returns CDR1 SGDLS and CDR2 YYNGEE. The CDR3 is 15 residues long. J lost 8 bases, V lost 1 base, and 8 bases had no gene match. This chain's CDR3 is CASSVREGASEKLFF. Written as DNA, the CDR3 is TGTGCCAGCAGCGTACGTGAGGGGGCGAGCGAAAAACTGTTTTTT.

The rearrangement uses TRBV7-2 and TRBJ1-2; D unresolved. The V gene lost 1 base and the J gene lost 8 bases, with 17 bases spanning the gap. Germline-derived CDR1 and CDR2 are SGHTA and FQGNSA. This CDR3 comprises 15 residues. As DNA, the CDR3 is TGTGCCAGCAGCTTAGTAATCGGTGGGGATGGCGGCTACACCTTC. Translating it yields CASSLVIGGDGGYTF.

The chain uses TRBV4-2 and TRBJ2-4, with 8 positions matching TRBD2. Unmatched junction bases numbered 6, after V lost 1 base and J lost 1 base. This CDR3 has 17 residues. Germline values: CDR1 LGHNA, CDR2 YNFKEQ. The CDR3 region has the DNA TGTGCCAGCAGCCAAGGGGGGACTAGTCGGGCCAAAAACATTCAGTACTTC. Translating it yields CASSQGGTSRAKNIQYF.

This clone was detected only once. The CDR3 sequence: CASSLEQEFTGELFF. The CDR3 DNA reads TGTGCCAGCAGCTTAGAACAGGAATTCACCGGGGAGCTGTTTTTT. The J gene is TRBJ2-2, the V gene TRBV7-8; TRBD1 might be the D (5 bases). CDR3 size: 15 residues. The ends were cut back, 1 base at V and 4 bases at J, with 10 bases in the middle. CDR1 is SGHVS and CDR2 is FQNEAQ in the germline V gene.

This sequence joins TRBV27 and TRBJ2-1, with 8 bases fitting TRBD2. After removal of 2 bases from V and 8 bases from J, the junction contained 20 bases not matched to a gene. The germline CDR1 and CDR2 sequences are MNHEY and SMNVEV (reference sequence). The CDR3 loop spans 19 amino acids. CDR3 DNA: TGTGCCAGCAGTTTACCCCCGAGCGGGAGAATCCCTCCGCGCGATGAGCAGTTCTTC. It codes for CASSLPPSGRIPPRDEQFF.

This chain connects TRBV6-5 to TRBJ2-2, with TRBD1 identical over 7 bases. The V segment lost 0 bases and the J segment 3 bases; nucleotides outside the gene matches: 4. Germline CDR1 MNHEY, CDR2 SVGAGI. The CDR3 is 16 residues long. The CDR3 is CASSYSGTVDTGELFF. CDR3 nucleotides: TGTGCCAGCAGTTACTCGGGGACAGTCGACACCGGGGAGCTGTTTTTT.

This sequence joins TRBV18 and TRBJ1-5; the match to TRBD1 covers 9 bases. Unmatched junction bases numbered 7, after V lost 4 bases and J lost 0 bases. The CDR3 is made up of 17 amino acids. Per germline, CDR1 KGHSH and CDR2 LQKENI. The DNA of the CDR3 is TGTGCCAGCTCACGACAGGGGGGACCGACTAGCAATCAGCCCCAGCATTTT. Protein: CASSRQGGPTSNQPQHF.

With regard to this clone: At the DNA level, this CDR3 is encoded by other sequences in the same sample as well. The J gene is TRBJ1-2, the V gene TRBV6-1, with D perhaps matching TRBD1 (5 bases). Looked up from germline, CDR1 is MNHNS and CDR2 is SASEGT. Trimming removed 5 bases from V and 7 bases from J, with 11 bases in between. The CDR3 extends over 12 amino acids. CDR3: CASSLTGVGYTF. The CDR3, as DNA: TGTGCCAGCAGTCTAACGGGGGTTGGCTACACCTTC.

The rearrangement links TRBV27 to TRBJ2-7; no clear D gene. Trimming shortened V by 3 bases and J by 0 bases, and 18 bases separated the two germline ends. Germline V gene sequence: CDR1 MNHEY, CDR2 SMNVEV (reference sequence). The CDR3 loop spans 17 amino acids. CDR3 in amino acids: CASSFSAYSLLSYEQYF. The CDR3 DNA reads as TGTGCCAGCAGTTTTTCAGCTTACTCTCTTCTCTCCTACGAGCAGTACTTC.

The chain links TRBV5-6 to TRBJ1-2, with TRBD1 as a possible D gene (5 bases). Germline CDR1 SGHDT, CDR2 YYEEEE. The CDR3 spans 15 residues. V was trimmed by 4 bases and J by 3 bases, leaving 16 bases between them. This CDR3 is CASSAPGPGHYGYTF. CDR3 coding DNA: TGTGCCAGCAGCGCACCGGGACCTGGGCACTATGGCTACACCTTC.

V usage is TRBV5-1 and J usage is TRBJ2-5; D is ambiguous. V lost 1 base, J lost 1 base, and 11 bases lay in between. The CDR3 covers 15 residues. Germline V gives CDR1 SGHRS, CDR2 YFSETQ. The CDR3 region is CASSLIPASQETQYF. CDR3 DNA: TGCGCCAGCAGCTTGATCCCGGCTAGCCAAGAGACCCAGTACTTC.

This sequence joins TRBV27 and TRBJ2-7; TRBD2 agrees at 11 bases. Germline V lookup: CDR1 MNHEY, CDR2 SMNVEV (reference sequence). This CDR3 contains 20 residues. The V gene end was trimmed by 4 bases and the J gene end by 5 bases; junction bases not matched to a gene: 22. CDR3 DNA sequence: TGTGCCAGCAGTTCACGACGGCGGGCTAGCGGGAGGCACGAGAAGCACGAGCAGTACTTC. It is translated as CASSSRRRASGRHEKHEQYF.

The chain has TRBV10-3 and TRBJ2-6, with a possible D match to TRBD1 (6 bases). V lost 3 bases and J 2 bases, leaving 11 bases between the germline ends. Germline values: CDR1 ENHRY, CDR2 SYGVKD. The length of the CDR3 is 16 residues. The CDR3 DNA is TGTGCCATCAGTGAAGAGACAGGTGCTGGGGCCAACGTCCTGACTTTC. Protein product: CAISEETGAGANVLTF.

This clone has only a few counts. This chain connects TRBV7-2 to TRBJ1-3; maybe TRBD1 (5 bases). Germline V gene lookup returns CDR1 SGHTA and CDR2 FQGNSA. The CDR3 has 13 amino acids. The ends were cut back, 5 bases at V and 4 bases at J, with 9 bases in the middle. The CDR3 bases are TGTGCCAGCAGCAAGGACAAAGGAAACACCATATATTTT. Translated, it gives CASSKDKGNTIYF.

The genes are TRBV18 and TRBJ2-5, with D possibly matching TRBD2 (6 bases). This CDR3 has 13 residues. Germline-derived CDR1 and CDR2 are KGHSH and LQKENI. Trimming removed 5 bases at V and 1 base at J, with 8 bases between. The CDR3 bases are TGTGCCAGCTCAGGCGGGGTCCAAGAGACCCAGTACTTC. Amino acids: CASSGGVQETQYF.

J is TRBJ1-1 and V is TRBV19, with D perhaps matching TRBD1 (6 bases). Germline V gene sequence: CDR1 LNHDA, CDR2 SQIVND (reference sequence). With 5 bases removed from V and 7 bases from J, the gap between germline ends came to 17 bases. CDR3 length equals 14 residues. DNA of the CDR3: TGTGCCAGTAGTCGATGGACTACAGGGCGTGAAGCTTTCTTT. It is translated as CASSRWTTGREAFF.

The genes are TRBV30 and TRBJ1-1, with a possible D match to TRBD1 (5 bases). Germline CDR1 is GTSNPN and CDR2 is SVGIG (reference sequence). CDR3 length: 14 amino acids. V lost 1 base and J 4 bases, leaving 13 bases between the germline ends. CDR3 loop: CAWSGLLGVTEAFF. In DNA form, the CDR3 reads TGTGCCTGGAGTGGCCTTCTAGGGGTCACTGAAGCTTTCTTT.

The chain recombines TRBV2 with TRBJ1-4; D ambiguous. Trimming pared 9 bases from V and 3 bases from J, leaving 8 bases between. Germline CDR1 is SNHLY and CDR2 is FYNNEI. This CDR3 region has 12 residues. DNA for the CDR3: TGTGCCAGACGACAAGCTAATGAAAAACTGTTTTTT. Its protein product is CARRQANEKLFF.

The CDR3 protein is CASSFPAGYTGELFF. The CDR3 DNA is TGTGCCAGCAGCTTTCCCGCGGGATACACCGGGGAGCTGTTTTTT. The genes are TRBV7-3 and TRBJ2-2; TRBD2 is a possible D gene (6 bases). V lost 3 bases and J lost 3, with 11 bases in between. This CDR3 is built from 15 residues. CDR1 and CDR2 from the germline V gene are SGHTA and FQGTGA.

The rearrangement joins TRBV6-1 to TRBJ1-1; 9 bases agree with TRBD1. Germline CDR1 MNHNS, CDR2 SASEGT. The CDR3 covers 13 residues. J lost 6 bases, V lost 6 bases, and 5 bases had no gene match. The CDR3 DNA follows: TGTGCCAGCAGGGGACAGGGCCGTTCTGAAGCTTTCTTT. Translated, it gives CASRGQGRSEAFF.

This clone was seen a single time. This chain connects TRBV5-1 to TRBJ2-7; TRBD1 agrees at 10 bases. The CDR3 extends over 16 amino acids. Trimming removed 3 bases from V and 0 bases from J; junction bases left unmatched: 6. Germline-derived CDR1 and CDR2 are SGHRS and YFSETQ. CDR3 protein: CASSYGTGEDSYEQYF. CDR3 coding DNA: TGCGCCAGCAGCTACGGGACAGGGGAAGACTCCTACGAGCAGTACTTC.

CDR3 sequence: CASTPLAGFNNEQFF. As DNA, the CDR3 is TGTGCCAGCACCCCCCTAGCGGGATTTAACAATGAGCAGTTCTTC. This chain joins TRBV28 and TRBJ2-1; 9 bases agree with TRBD2. CDR1 is MDHEN, CDR2 SYDVKM, per germline. V shed 7 bases, J shed 5 bases, and the junction held 9 bases outside the gene matches. This CDR3 region has 15 residues.